This TCR beta chain was sequenced for a study of OX40 agonist ivuxolimab in advanced cancers. Sequencing used immunoSEQ multiplex PCR; TCRdb keeps in-frame clones, though not all of them. The sample carries about 70,000 clones, approximately 78% recorded once. This CDR3 spans 15 amino acids. The sequences come from CD4+ or CD8+ T cells sorted from blood, collected in a trial of the OX40 agonist ivuxolimab. The sequence was obtained from an adult with an advanced solid tumor such as melanoma, head and neck, liver or kidney cancer. V and J are TRBV21-1 and TRBJ1-1. TRBV21-1 is classified as a pseudogene. This chain's CDR3 is CASSKGRRRYTEVFF. The DNA for the CDR3 is TGTGCCAGCAGCAAAGGGCGTCGTAGGTACACTGAAGTTTTCTTT.